A selection of T cell receptor beta chains follows, all from one sample in a study of cytomegalovirus exposure and HLA in healthy donors. Method: immunoSEQ multiplex PCR; TCRdb's copy keeps in-frame clones and lacks some. Of 100,000 to 120,000 clones listed, around 75% were seen once; the top ten hold under 1.5%. Sequencing was performed on PBMCs. Receptor source: a middle-aged man in good health and CMV-seronegative. The CDR3 runs from the conserved cysteine through the conserved F or W. D genes are given only for firm matches. Only some rows state a clone size, as once, few, many or a class for expanded clones.

>TRBV15|TRBD2|-|TRBJ2-2
CATSREAGTNTGELFF
TGTGCCACCAGCAGAGAAGCGGGGACGAACACCGGGGAGCTGTTTTTT
>TRBV5-1|TRBD1|-|TRBJ2-2
CASSRDRANTGELFF
TGCGCCAGCAGCCGGGACAGAGCGAACACCGGGGAGCTGTTTTTT
>TRBV1|-|-|TRBJ2-7
CTSSQDRGQGANEQYF
TGCACCAGCAGCCAAGATAGGGGACAGGGGGCAAATGAGCAGTACTTC
>TRBV11-2|TRBD2|-|TRBJ2-2
CASSLGLAGTGELFF
TGTGCCAGCAGCTTAGGACTAGCGGGCACCGGGGAGCTGTTTTTT
>TRBV30|TRBD1|-|TRBJ1-5
CAWSGGQGNQPQHF
TGTGCCTGGAGTGGGGGACAGGGCAATCAGCCCCAGCATTTT
>TRBV6-5|-|once|TRBJ1-6
CASSYWGKKNSPLHF
TGTGCCAGCAGTTACTGGGGCAAGAAAAATTCACCCCTCCACTTT
>TRBV4-3|-|-|TRBJ1-2
CASSQDRGSGYTF
TGCGCCAGCAGCCAAGATCGGGGGAGTGGCTACACCTTC
>TRBV5-1|-|-|TRBJ2-7
CASSWGPAPHEQYF
TGCGCCAGCAGCTGGGGGCCGGCCCCCCACGAGCAGTACTTC
>TRBV7-9|TRBD1|-|TRBJ2-2
CASSLGQGRTGELFF
TGTGCCAGCAGCTTGGGACAGGGACGGACCGGGGAGCTGTTTTTT
>TRBV6-5|-|-|TRBJ1-1
CASTNDRRTEAFF
TGTGCCAGCACCAACGACAGACGGACTGAAGCTTTCTTT
>TRBV6-7|-|-|TRBJ1-1
CASRQDRNTEAFF
TGTGCCAGCAGGCAAGACAGGAACACTGAAGCTTTCTTT
>TRBV7-6|-|-|TRBJ2-5
CASSLPRGSVEKTQYF
TGTGCCAGCAGCTTACCCCGGGGAAGTGTAGAAAAGACCCAGTACTTC
>TRBV2|-|-|TRBJ1-2
CASSVQIYGYTF
TGTGCCAGCAGTGTACAGATCTATGGCTACACCTTC
>TRBV5-5|-|-|TRBJ2-7
CASSSGDAGALQYF
TGTGCCAGCAGCTCAGGAGACGCAGGGGCCCTGCAGTACTTC
>TRBV7-9|-|-|TRBJ2-1
CASSLSSDEQFF
TGTGCCAGCAGCCTAAGTAGCGATGAGCAGTTCTTC
>TRBV4-1|-|few|TRBJ1-4
CASSQDPGGSRTNEKLFF
TGCGCCAGCAGCCAAGATCCGGGGGGAAGCAGAACTAATGAAAAACTGTTTTTT
>TRBV30|-|-|TRBJ2-1
CAWTLRRDEQFF
TGTGCCTGGACCTTGCGCAGGGATGAGCAGTTCTTC
>TRBV7-2|TRBD1|-|TRBJ1-2
CASSDRDRGNYGYTF
TGTGCCAGCAGCGACCGGGACAGGGGTAACTATGGCTACACCTTC
>TRBV2|TRBD2|-|TRBJ2-3
CASSDTGGWSGRVTDTQYF
TGTGCCAGCAGCGATACTGGCGGGTGGAGCGGGAGAGTCACAGATACGCAGTATTTT
>TRBV5-1|-|-|TRBJ2-3
CASSLGQSTDTQYF
TGCGCCAGCAGCTTGGGCCAGAGCACAGATACGCAGTATTTT
>TRBV6-5|-|-|TRBJ2-7
CASKYDTRTYEQYF
TGTGCCAGCAAGTACGACACGAGAACCTACGAGCAGTACTTC
>TRBV4-3|TRBD1|few|TRBJ2-1
CASSHEDRVGEQFF
TGCGCCAGCAGCCACGAGGACAGGGTTGGTGAGCAGTTCTTC
>TRBV7-9|-|-|TRBJ2-7
CASSPLWTETGMVNDEQYF
TGTGCCAGCAGCCCTTTATGGACTGAGACCGGGATGGTAAATGACGAGCAGTACTTC
>TRBV18|-|-|TRBJ1-2
CASSPRVGREYGYTF
TGTGCCAGCTCACCCCGGGTAGGACGGGAGTATGGCTACACCTTC
>TRBV9|TRBD1|-|TRBJ1-1
CASSPRTGGRVNTEAFF
TGTGCCAGCAGCCCGAGGACAGGTGGGCGGGTGAACACTGAAGCTTTCTTT
>TRBV19|-|-|TRBJ2-3
CASSTRTADTQYF
TGTGCCAGTAGTACCCGTACGGCAGATACGCAGTATTTT
>TRBV2|-|-|TRBJ1-2
CASSAEVLRGYTF
TGTGCCAGCAGTGCGGAGGTCTTGCGGGGCTACACCTTC
>TRBV28|TRBD2|-|TRBJ2-7
CASSFFGGGRGRDEQYF
TGTGCCAGCAGTTTCTTCGGGGGGGGCAGGGGAAGGGACGAGCAGTACTTC
>TRBV9|-|-|TRBJ2-2
CASSVGLARVGELFF
TGTGCCAGCAGCGTAGGTCTAGCGAGGGTCGGGGAGCTGTTTTTT
>TRBV19|-|-|TRBJ2-3
CASTLTSSRGDTQYF
TGTGCCAGTACCCTGACCTCTAGCCGAGGAGATACGCAGTATTTT
>TRBV14|-|-|TRBJ1-4
CASSQDGQLTTNEKLFF
TGTGCCAGCAGCCAAGATGGACAACTTACAACTAATGAAAAACTGTTTTTT
>TRBV10-3|-|-|TRBJ2-7
CAISEPPREEQYF
TGTGCCATCAGTGAGCCCCCTAGGGAGGAGCAGTACTTC
>TRBV28|-|-|TRBJ2-3
CASRGGDTQYF
TGTGCCAGCAGGGGGGGTGATACGCAGTATTTT
>TRBV4-1|-|-|TRBJ2-5
CASSHQGWETQYF
TGCGCCAGCAGCCACCAGGGTTGGGAGACCCAGTACTTC
>TRBV15|-|-|TRBJ2-1
CATTRGGGFSYNEQFF
TGTGCCACCACACGGGGAGGGGGATTCTCCTACAATGAGCAGTTCTTC
>TRBV2|TRBD1|-|TRBJ2-7
CASSGDSYEQYF
TGTGCCAGCAGTGGGGACAGCTACGAGCAGTACTTC
>TRBV4-3|-|-|TRBJ1-6
CASSQDRGNYNSPLHF
TGCGCCAGCAGCCAAGATCGAGGAAACTATAATTCCCCCCTCCACTTT
>TRBV27|TRBD1|-|TRBJ1-5
CASSPWGQGNQPQHF
TGTGCCAGCAGTCCCTGGGGACAGGGCAATCAGCCCCAGCATTTT
>TRBV14|TRBD1|-|TRBJ2-7
CASSRPGGQLREQYF
TGTGCCAGCAGCCGACCAGGGGGCCAATTGCGAGAGCAGTACTTC
>TRBV6-4|TRBD2|once|TRBJ2-2
CASQLLAGGGPRELFF
TGTGCCAGTCAATTACTAGCGGGAGGCGGACCGAGGGAGCTGTTTTTT
>TRBV29-1|TRBD1|once|TRBJ2-7
CSVEETGVGAYEQYF
TGCAGCGTTGAGGAGACAGGGGTCGGAGCCTACGAGCAGTACTTC
>TRBV5-5|-|-|TRBJ2-7
CASSTPGGGLGSYEQYF
TGTGCCAGCAGCACCCCGGGGGGCGGGTTAGGCTCCTACGAGCAGTACTTC
>TRBV30|TRBD2|-|TRBJ2-3
CAWSVTGGTQYF
TGTGCCTGGAGTGTAACGGGGGGTACGCAGTATTTT
>TRBV6-4|-|-|TRBJ1-1
CASSDGANTEAFF
TGTGCCAGCAGTGACGGGGCGAACACTGAAGCTTTCTTT
>TRBV6-5|-|once|TRBJ1-5
CASSYGEHQPQHF
TGTGCCAGCAGTTACGGGGAGCACCAGCCCCAGCATTTT
>TRBV27|-|-|TRBJ1-2
CASRRNQGLHGYTF
TGTGCCAGCAGGAGAAATCAGGGGCTACATGGCTACACCTTC